This is a list of T cell receptor beta chains from one sample in a study of T cells after yellow fever vaccination. In TCRdb, the 5' RACE reads were re-called with MiXCR into one record per CDR3 protein. The sample records approximately 250,000 distinct CDR3 sequences, roughly 5% being singletons. This specimen was CD4+ T cells sorted from PBMCs, taken on the day of the yellow fever booster vaccination. These receptors originate from a man between 18 and 35 years old who received the YFV17D yellow fever vaccine. Both conserved end residues are part of each CDR3. D genes are given only for firm matches. Size values are once, few and many counts, or a class for expanded clones, and some rows have none.

13,.,TRBJ2-7,TRBV5-1,.,CASSLAGLYEQYF,TGCGCCAGCAGCTTGGCGGGCCTCTACGAGCAGTACTTC
16,.,TRBJ2-3,TRBV3-1,.,CASSQRGRARTDTQYF,TGTGCCAGCAGCCAGAGGGGTCGGGCTCGCACAGATACGCAGTATTTT
11,.,TRBJ1-2,TRBV14,few,CASSQAGGYTF,TGTGCCAGCAGCCAAGCGGGAGGCTACACCTTC
13,TRBD1,TRBJ2-4,TRBV20-1,many,CSAPTGGRNIQYF,TGCAGTGCTCCTACAGGGGGTCGGAACATTCAGTACTTC
13,TRBD2,TRBJ2-5,TRBV6-5,.,CASRRTSGETQYF,TGTGCCAGCAGAAGGACTAGCGGAGAGACCCAGTACTTC
14,.,TRBJ1-1,TRBV11-2,few,CASSLGGVVTEAFF,TGTGCCAGCAGCTTAGGAGGGGTAGTCACTGAAGCTTTCTTT
11,.,TRBJ2-7,TRBV20-1,many,CSARRGYEQYF,TGCAGTGCTCGCAGGGGCTACGAGCAGTACTTC
14,.,TRBJ1-4,TRBV5-1,.,CASSLVFGTEKLFF,TGCGCCAGCAGCTTAGTATTTGGAACTGAAAAACTGTTTTTT
14,.,TRBJ2-1,TRBV5-1,.,CASSLVPPDNEQFF,TGCGCCAGCAGCTTGGTACCCCCCGATAATGAGCAGTTCTTC
14,.,TRBJ2-5,TRBV5-5,.,CASGRAGDPETQYF,TGTGCCAGCGGTAGGGCAGGAGACCCGGAGACCCAGTACTTC